The 30 T cell receptor beta chains in this list originate from one sample, sequenced in a study of cytomegalovirus exposure and HLA in healthy donors. The PCR used 60 Vbeta and 13 Jbeta primers. Assay used: immunoSEQ multiplex PCR; TCRdb lists only in-frame clones, some missing. The sample has 60,000 to 70,000 clones; roughly 76% are singletons. The sample was PBMCs. The source is a man between 60 and 75 years old in good health and CMV-seropositive.

This chain joins TRBV11-2 and TRBJ2-4, with 7 nucleotides matching TRBD1. Germline CDR1 SGHAT, CDR2 FQNNGV. J lost 0 bases, V lost 6 bases, and 8 bases had no gene match. The CDR3 totals 16 residues. In DNA, the CDR3 is TGTGCCAGCAGTTCCTTCTACAGGGGAGCCAAAAACATTCAGTACTTC. Translation: CASSSFYRGAKNIQYF.

V is TRBV27 and J is TRBJ2-3, with 8 bases matching TRBD2. Per the germline V gene, CDR1 is MNHEY and CDR2 is SMNVEV (reference sequence). This CDR3 spans 15 amino acids. V lost 4 bases to trimming and J lost 1 base; unmatched junction nucleotides: 4. The chain's CDR3 is CASSYDSGGTDTQYF. CDR3 sequence (DNA): TGTGCCAGCAGTTATGATAGCGGGGGCACAGATACGCAGTATTTT.

This clone was picked up a small number of times. The rearrangement joins TRBV11-3 to TRBJ2-7; TRBD1 agrees at 9 bases. The CDR3 totals 14 residues. The V and J ends lost 6 bases and 4 bases, in that order; junction bases with no gene match: 7. Germline V gives CDR1 SGHNT, CDR2 YENEEA. CDR3 nucleotides: TGTGCCAGCAGTCCCGGGACAGGGATTTACGAGCAGTACTTC. Translated: CASSPGTGIYEQYF.

The rearrangement joins TRBV7-9 to TRBJ1-1, with D maybe TRBD1 (6 bases). Trimming took off 5 bases at V and 0 bases at J, with 10 bases between the two ends. The CDR3 has 14 residues. Germline V gene lookup returns CDR1 SEHNR and CDR2 FQNEAQ (reference sequence). CDR3 protein: CASSPGTMNTEAFF. For the CDR3, the DNA is TGTGCCAGCAGCCCCGGGACAATGAACACTGAAGCTTTCTTT.

The CDR3 protein is CASRRTGGPGELFF. The CDR3 DNA reads TGTGCCAGCAGACGGACAGGAGGTCCCGGGGAGCTGTTTTTT. The chain carries TRBV7-6 and TRBJ1-3, with TRBD1 matching 7 bases. The J call may not be correct, given that the DNA end is closer to TRBJ2-2. The CDR3 loop spans 14 amino acids. CDR1 is SGHVS and CDR2 is FNYEAQ in the germline V gene.

The V gene is TRBV5-1, the J gene TRBJ1-2; 9 nucleotides align to TRBD1. There are 15 residues in the CDR3. V lost 4 bases and J lost 8; bases outside the gene matches: 12. In germline, CDR1 is SGHRS, CDR2 YFSETQ. The CDR3 sequence: CASSSPGTGIGGYTF. As DNA, the CDR3 is TGCGCCAGCAGCAGTCCCGGGACAGGGATCGGCGGCTACACCTTC.

The chain combines TRBV2 with TRBJ2-2; 8 positions agree with TRBD1. Germline CDR1 is SNHLY and CDR2 is FYNNEI. The CDR3 consists of 11 residues. The V gene end was trimmed by 5 bases and the J gene end by 14 bases; junction bases not matched to a gene: 4. The CDR3 DNA is TGTGCCAGCAGTTCGGACAGGGTTCTGTTTTTT. Residues: CASSSDRVLFF.

The rearrangement links TRBV11-3 to TRBJ2-2, with D possibly matching TRBD2 (5 bases). Germline CDR1 is SGHNT and CDR2 is YENEEA. V was cut by 0 bases and J by 4 bases, with 9 bases left in between. This CDR3 has 15 amino acids. This CDR3 reads CASSLDRSATGELFF. DNA of the CDR3: TGTGCCAGCAGCTTAGACCGTAGCGCCACCGGGGAGCTGTTTTTT.

The V call is TRBV6-1, the J call TRBJ2-7, with D maybe TRBD1 (5 bases). Deletions cut 7 bases from V and 3 bases from J, with 19 bases between. This CDR3 region has 15 residues. CDR1 is MNHNS and CDR2 is SASEGT in the germline V gene. CDR3 amino acids: CASTRISGSRYEQYF. In DNA, the CDR3 is TGTGCCAGCACCCGCATTTCAGGGTCGCGCTACGAGCAGTACTTC.

This clone was seen a handful of times. The chain employs TRBV5-3 and TRBJ2-7; TRBD1 agrees at 9 bases. TRBV5-3 is given ORF status, its function remaining uncertain. The CDR3 runs to 14 residues. Unmatched junction bases numbered 4, after V lost 4 bases and J lost 2 bases. The CDR3 DNA is TGTGCCAGAAGCACCGGGACAGGGCCCTACGAGCAGTACTTC. Translated: CARSTGTGPYEQYF.

The chain combines TRBV7-9 with TRBJ2-5; 11 bases line up with TRBD2. CDR3 length: 17 amino acids. Germline assignment: CDR1 SEHNR and CDR2 FQNEAQ (reference sequence). V lost 8 bases, J lost 0 bases, and 11 bases stayed unmatched. CDR3 residues: CASFGTSGLTYQETQYF. Written as DNA, the CDR3 is TGTGCCAGCTTCGGGACTAGCGGTTTAACTTACCAAGAGACCCAGTACTTC.

The V call is TRBV10-3, the J call TRBJ2-5; 7 bases line up with TRBD1. CDR3 size: 13 residues. Germline V gene sequence: CDR1 ENHRY, CDR2 SYGVKD. Germline trimming cut 8 bases from V and 1 base from J; bases unmatched to any gene: 4. For the CDR3, the DNA is TGTGCCATCGGTCGGGACAGCCAAGAGACCCAGTACTTC. It encodes CAIGRDSQETQYF.

This chain connects TRBV27 to TRBJ1-1; 8 bases match TRBD1. Germline CDR1 MNHEY, CDR2 SMNVEV (reference sequence). Unmatched junction bases numbered 10, after V lost 2 bases and J lost 2 bases. This CDR3 spans 17 amino acids. In DNA form, the CDR3 reads TGTGCCAGCAGTTTAAGGCTCGGACAGGGCGAAAACACTGAAGCTTTCTTT. It codes for CASSLRLGQGENTEAFF.

This clone was seen just once. This rearrangement joins TRBV18 to TRBJ2-5; 8 bases agree with TRBD2. The germline V gene encodes CDR1 KGHSH and CDR2 LQKENI. CDR3 length equals 16 residues. V lost 3 bases and J lost 4; bases outside the gene matches: 10. CDR3 bases: TGTGCCAGCTCACCGTTCGACGGGGGGGCCGGAGAGACCCAGTACTTC. Its protein product is CASSPFDGGAGETQYF.

The table lists this clone with a count of one. Distinct nucleotide sequences in the sample also encode this CDR3. V gene TRBV6-5 combines with J gene TRBJ2-1, with 10 positions matching TRBD2. The CDR3 runs to 16 residues. V shed 0 bases, J shed 4 bases, and the junction held 3 bases outside the gene matches. Germline CDR1 reads MNHEY; CDR2 reads SVGAGI. The DNA for the CDR3 is TGTGCCAGCAGTTACTCAACTAGCGGGATATACAATGAGCAGTTCTTC. It is translated as CASSYSTSGIYNEQFF.

The gene calls are TRBV9 and TRBJ1-2; 8 positions match TRBD1. From germline, CDR1 is SGDLS and CDR2 YYNGEE. The CDR3 length is 17 residues. J lost 4 bases, V lost 3 bases, and 14 bases had no gene match. DNA for the CDR3: TGTGCCAGCAGCGAAGGATCCGGGACAGGTCTCTCCTATGGCTACACCTTC. It encodes CASSEGSGTGLSYGYTF. Combining the CDR3 with reference TRBV9 and TRBJ1-2 gives the whole variable domain DSGVTQTPKHLITATGQRVTLRCSPRSGDLSVYWYQQSLDQGLQFLIQYYNGEERAKGNILERFSAQQFPDLHSELNLSSLELGDSALYFCASSEGSGTGLSYGYTFGSGTRLTVV.

This clone was seen only a few times. The rearrangement joins TRBV5-4 to TRBJ2-1; 11 bases agree with TRBD1. The CDR3 sequence is 14 residues long. CDR1 and CDR2 (germline): SGHNT, YYREEE (reference sequence). The V gene end was trimmed by 3 bases and the J gene end by 8 bases; junction bases not matched to a gene: 4. The CDR3 DNA is TGTGCCAGCAGCTGGGGACAGGGGGAGGATGAGCAGTTCTTC. Translating it yields CASSWGQGEDEQFF.

The CDR3 DNA sequence: TGTGCCAGCAGTGACGGGACAGGGGGCCGGGAGACCCAGTACTTC. Residues: CASSDGTGGRETQYF. V is TRBV6-1 and J is TRBJ2-5; 12 positions agree with TRBD1. The germline V gene encodes CDR1 MNHNS and CDR2 SASEGT. Trimming removed 3 bases from V and 5 bases from J; junction bases left unmatched: 4. The CDR3 sequence is 15 residues long.

The rearrangement links TRBV5-5 to TRBJ2-2; tentatively, D is TRBD2 (6 bases). The V gene's germline CDR1 is SGHKS and CDR2 YYEKEE (reference sequence). The CDR3 consists of 14 residues. Trimming stripped 5 bases from V and 3 bases from J, with 11 bases between. The CDR3 sequence is CASSPGLYTGELFF. The CDR3 nucleotides read TGTGCCAGCAGTCCGGGACTCTACACCGGGGAGCTGTTTTTT.

This chain joins TRBV20-1 and TRBJ2-2; no definite D call. Germline CDR1 is DFQATT and CDR2 is SNEGSKA (reference sequence). The CDR3 runs 11 residues. V lost 6 bases and J lost 3, with 5 bases in between. Here the CDR3 DNA reads TGCAGTGCCCCAGACACCGGGGAGCTGTTTTTT. Residues: CSAPDTGELFF.

The chain joins TRBV28 to TRBJ2-1; D remains unclear. Germline CDR1 reads MDHEN; CDR2 reads SYDVKM. The CDR3 has 13 amino acids. Trimming stripped 5 bases from V and 4 bases from J, with 9 bases between. DNA of the CDR3: TGTGCCAGCAGTGCGGTCGGGTACAATGAGCAGTTCTTC. Protein product: CASSAVGYNEQFF.

This clone occurred a few times. The rearrangement uses TRBV5-6 and TRBJ1-1, with D possibly matching TRBD1 (5 bases). The V gene lost 1 base and the J gene lost 5 bases, with 12 bases spanning the gap. The germline V gene encodes CDR1 SGHDT and CDR2 YYEEEE. This CDR3 contains 14 residues. The CDR3 DNA reads as TGTGCCAGCAGCTTGCTAACAGGATCAACTGAAGCTTTCTTT. Translation: CASSLLTGSTEAFF. The full variable domain, in which reference TRBV5-6 and TRBJ1-1 provide the parts outside the CDR3, is DAGVTQSPTHLIKTRGQQVTLRCSPKSGHDTVSWYQQALGQGPQFIFQYYEEEERQRGNFPDRFSGHQFPNYSSELNVNALLLGDSALYLCASSLLTGSTEAFFGQGTRLTVV.

The rearrangement joins TRBV4-2 to TRBJ2-2; TRBD1 matches 10 bases. The CDR3 sequence is 16 residues long. Germline V lookup: CDR1 LGHNA, CDR2 YNFKEQ. J gave up 7 bases and V 4 bases, and 9 bases lay outside the gene matches. The CDR3 is CASSRSPGTGDGELFF. In DNA form, the CDR3 reads TGTGCCAGCAGCCGCAGTCCCGGGACAGGGGACGGGGAGCTGTTTTTT.

The chain recombines TRBV6-4 with TRBJ2-3, with D possibly matching TRBD1 (6 bases). This CDR3 comprises 15 residues. V dropped 3 bases and J dropped 4 bases, with 14 bases sitting between them. The germline V gene encodes CDR1 MRHNA and CDR2 SNTAGT. The CDR3 DNA reads as TGTGCCAGCAGTGAAAGGCAGGGGAATTCAGATACGCAGTATTTT. Translating it yields CASSERQGNSDTQYF.

In its sample, this clone was seen a few times. The V gene is TRBV5-1, the J gene TRBJ1-2; D is perhaps TRBD1 (6 bases). This CDR3 spans 12 amino acids. V lost 2 bases and J 6 bases, leaving 8 bases between the germline ends. Germline loops: CDR1 SGHRS, CDR2 YFSETQ. CDR3 loop: CASSLQGDGYTF. The CDR3 DNA reads TGCGCCAGCAGCTTACAGGGTGATGGCTACACCTTC.

The J gene is TRBJ1-5, the V gene TRBV4-1, with D unresolved. CDR1 and CDR2 from the germline V gene are MGHRA and YSYEKL. The CDR3 sequence is 13 residues long. The germline V and J ends were trimmed by 1 base and 4 bases, with 5 bases remaining between them. CDR3 DNA sequence: TGCGCCAGCAGCCAAGTCTTAAATCAGCCCCAGCATTTT. Protein product: CASSQVLNQPQHF.

As concerns this clone: The same CDR3 arises from other DNA sequences in this sample as well. The chain employs TRBV2 and TRBJ2-7, with 11 bases matching TRBD2. J lost 3 bases, V lost 7 bases, and 8 bases had no gene match. This CDR3 region has 15 residues. Looked up from germline, CDR1 is SNHLY and CDR2 is FYNNEI. CDR3 bases: TGTGCCAGCAAACTAACTAGCGGGAGCTACTACGAGCAGTACTTC. Protein: CASKLTSGSYYEQYF. The full variable domain, completed using reference TRBV2 and TRBJ2-7, is EPEVTQTPSHQVTQMGQEVILRCVPISNHLYFYWYRQILGQKVEFLVSFYNNEISEKSEIFDDQFSVERPDGSNFTLKIRSTKLEDSAMYFCASKLTSGSYYEQYFGPGTRLTVT.

This clone appeared a few times. V is TRBV18 and J is TRBJ1-4; no clear D gene. Germline V CDR1 and CDR2: KGHSH, LQKENI. V lost 4 bases and J 2 bases, leaving 14 bases between the germline ends. This CDR3 spans 16 amino acids. In DNA form, the CDR3 reads TGTGCCAGCTCACTGTCTGCCCCGGGGACTAATGAAAAACTGTTTTTT. Translation: CASSLSAPGTNEKLFF.

The chain combines TRBV9 with TRBJ2-1, with 13 bases lining up with TRBD2. From germline, CDR1 is SGDLS and CDR2 YYNGEE. J gave up 0 bases and V 3 bases, and 9 bases lay outside the gene matches. This CDR3 spans 19 amino acids. The CDR3 loop reads CASSDGLAGALISYNEQFF. The CDR3 DNA sequence: TGTGCCAGCAGCGACGGACTAGCGGGAGCCCTTATCTCCTACAATGAGCAGTTCTTC.

This sequence joins TRBV18 and TRBJ1-1, with TRBD1 matching 7 bases. Looked up from germline, CDR1 is KGHSH and CDR2 is LQKENI. This CDR3 is built from 15 residues. The ends lost 6 bases at V and 0 bases at J; junction bases unmatched: 7. The CDR3 spells CASSVWGTVNTEAFF. CDR3 DNA sequence: TGTGCCAGCTCGGTCTGGGGGACAGTGAACACTGAAGCTTTCTTT.